One T cell receptor (beta chain) is described in this entry. Its specificity is not known. Sequencing was performed with immunoSEQ multiplex PCR; in TCRdb, only in-frame clones are kept and a portion is missing. The sample has more than 95,000 clones, 78% seen once. This sample is part of a study of radiotherapy plus CTLA-4 blockade in lung cancer. The CDR3 is made up of 16 amino acids. CDR1 is KGHSH, CDR2 LQKENI, per germline. V shed 0 bases and J shed 2 bases, with 14 bases lying between them. The study, taken as a whole, reports: Early clone dynamics of blood T cells, plus interferon-beta, reportedly predicted response best.

This receptor was obtained from a human donor with non-small cell lung cancer who had a partial response to radiotherapy plus ipilimumab. This chain joins TRBV18 and TRBJ2-7; D is perhaps TRBD1 (6 bases). This sample comprised peripheral blood, obtained from a patient treated with radiotherapy plus ipilimumab. The CDR3 sequence is CASSPPRGTDTYEQYF. CDR3 nucleotide sequence: TGTGCCAGCTCACCACCTAGGGGGACGGACACCTACGAGCAGTACTTC.